This T cell receptor (beta chain) appears in the sequencing data of a study of shared clonotypes between healthy human individuals. Trimming took 2 bases from V and 2 from J, leaving 13 bases between them. The CDR3 totals 15 residues. Germline lookup yields CDR1 MNHNY and CDR2 SVGAGI (reference sequence). Libraries were prepared by immunoSEQ multiplex PCR; TCRdb keeps only in-frame clonotypes and omits some of them. The sample holds hundreds of thousands of clones; less than 96% are singletons and the top ten take about 0.064%. Study outcomes and limitations: Specimens sampled were limited to blood, with tissue repertoires likely differing.

As to this clone: Its antigen is currently unknown.

This TCR was sampled from a woman in her twenties or thirties in good health. This chain uses TRBV6-6 with TRBJ2-7; D possibly corresponds to TRBD2 (6 bases). Sample: naive CD4+ T cells sorted from blood. This sample's subset: CD45RA+ positively selected. The CDR3 is CASSYNGDSAYEQYF. The CDR3 DNA reads as TGTGCCAGCAGTTACAATGGGGACTCTGCCTACGAGCAGTACTTC.